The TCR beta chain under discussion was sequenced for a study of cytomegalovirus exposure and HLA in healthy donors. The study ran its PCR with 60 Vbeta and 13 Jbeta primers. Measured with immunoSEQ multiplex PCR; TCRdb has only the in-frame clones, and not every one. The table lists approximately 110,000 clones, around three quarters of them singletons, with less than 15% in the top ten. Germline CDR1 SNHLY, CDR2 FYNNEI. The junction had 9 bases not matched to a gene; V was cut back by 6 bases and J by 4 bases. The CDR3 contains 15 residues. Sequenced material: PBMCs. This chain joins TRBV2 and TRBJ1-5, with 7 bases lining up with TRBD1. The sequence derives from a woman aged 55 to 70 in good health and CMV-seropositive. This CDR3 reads CASSQDRDINQPQHF. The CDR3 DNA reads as TGTGCCAGCAGCCAAGACAGGGACATTAATCAGCCCCAGCATTTT.